This T cell receptor (beta chain) derives from a study of OX40 agonist ivuxolimab in advanced cancers. As for this clone: Its antigen is still unknown.

Only in-frame clones appear in the TCRdb table, and some are missing; sequencing was by immunoSEQ multiplex PCR. The table lists roughly 69,000 clones, about 90% of them singletons. Germline loops: CDR1 LNHDA, CDR2 SQIVND (reference sequence). With 10 bases removed from V and 1 base from J, the gap between germline ends came to 5 bases. CDR3 size: 12 residues. Overall study results and limits: Expanded clones were, on average, more numerous among CD8+ T cells than CD4+.

Blood samples were obtained at baseline, cycle 4 day 1, and cycle 7 day 1. The sample in question was CD4+ or CD8+ T cells sorted from blood, obtained in a trial of the OX40 agonist ivuxolimab. V usage is TRBV19 and J usage is TRBJ2-6; D uncertain. The sequence came from an adult with an advanced solid tumor such as melanoma, head and neck, liver or kidney cancer. The CDR3 loop is CATLSGANVLTF. DNA of the CDR3: TGTGCCACCCTATCTGGGGCCAACGTCCTGACTTTC.